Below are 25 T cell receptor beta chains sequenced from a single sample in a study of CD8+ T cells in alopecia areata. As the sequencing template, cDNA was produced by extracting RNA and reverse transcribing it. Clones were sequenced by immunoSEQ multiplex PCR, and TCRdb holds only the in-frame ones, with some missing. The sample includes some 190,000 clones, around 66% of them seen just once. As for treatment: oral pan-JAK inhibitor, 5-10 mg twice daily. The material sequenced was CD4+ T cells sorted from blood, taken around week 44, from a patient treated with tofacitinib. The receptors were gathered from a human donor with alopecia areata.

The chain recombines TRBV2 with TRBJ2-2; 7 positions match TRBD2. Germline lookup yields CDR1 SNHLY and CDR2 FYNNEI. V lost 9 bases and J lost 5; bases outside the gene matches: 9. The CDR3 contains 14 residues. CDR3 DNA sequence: TGTGCCAGAAAGCGGGGTGTGTCGACCGGGGAGCTGTTTTTT. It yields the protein CARKRGVSTGELFF.

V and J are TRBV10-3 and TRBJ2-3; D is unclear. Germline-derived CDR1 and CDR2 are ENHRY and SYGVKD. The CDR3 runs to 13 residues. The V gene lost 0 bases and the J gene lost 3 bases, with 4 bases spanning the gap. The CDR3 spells CAISESPTDTQYF. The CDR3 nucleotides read TGTGCCATCAGTGAGTCACCGACAGATACGCAGTATTTT.

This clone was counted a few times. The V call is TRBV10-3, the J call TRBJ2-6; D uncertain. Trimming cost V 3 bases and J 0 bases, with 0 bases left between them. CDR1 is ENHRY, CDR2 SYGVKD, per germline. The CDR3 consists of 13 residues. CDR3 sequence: CAISDSGANVLTF. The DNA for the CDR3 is TGTGCCATCAGTGACTCTGGGGCCAACGTCCTGACTTTC.

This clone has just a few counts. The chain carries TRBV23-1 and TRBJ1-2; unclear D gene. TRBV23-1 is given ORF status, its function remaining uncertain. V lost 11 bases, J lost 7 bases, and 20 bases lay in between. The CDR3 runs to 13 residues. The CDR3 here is CAGQETLPCGYTF. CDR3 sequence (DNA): TGCGCCGGCCAGGAGACCCTCCCATGTGGCTACACCTTC.

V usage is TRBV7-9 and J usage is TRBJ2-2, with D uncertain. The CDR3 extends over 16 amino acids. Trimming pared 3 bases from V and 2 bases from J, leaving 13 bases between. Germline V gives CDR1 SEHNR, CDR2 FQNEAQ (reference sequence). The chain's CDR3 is CASSFRKPFNTGELFF. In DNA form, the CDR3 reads TGTGCCAGCAGCTTCAGGAAACCCTTCAACACCGGGGAGCTGTTTTTT.

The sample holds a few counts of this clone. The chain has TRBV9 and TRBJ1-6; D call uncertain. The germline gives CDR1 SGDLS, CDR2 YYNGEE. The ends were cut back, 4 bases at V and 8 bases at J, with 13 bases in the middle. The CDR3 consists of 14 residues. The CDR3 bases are TGTGCCAGCAGCCCTACCCCTGCTGATTCACCCCTCCACTTT. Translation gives CASSPTPADSPLHF. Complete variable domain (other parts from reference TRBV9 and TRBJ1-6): DSGVTQTPKHLITATGQRVTLRCSPRSGDLSVYWYQQSLDQGLQFLIQYYNGEERAKGNILERFSAQQFPDLHSELNLSSLELGDSALYFCASSPTPADSPLHFGNGTRLTVT.

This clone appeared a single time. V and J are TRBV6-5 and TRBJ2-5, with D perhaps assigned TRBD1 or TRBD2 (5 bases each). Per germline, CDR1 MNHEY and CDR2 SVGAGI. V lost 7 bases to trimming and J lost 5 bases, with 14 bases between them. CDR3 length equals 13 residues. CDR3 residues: CASTRWGTETQYF. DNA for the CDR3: TGTGCCAGCACGCGCTGGGGGACGGAGACCCAGTACTTC.

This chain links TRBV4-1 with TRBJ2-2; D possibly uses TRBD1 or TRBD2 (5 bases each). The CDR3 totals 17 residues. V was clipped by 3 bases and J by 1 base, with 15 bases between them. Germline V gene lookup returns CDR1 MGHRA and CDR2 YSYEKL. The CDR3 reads CASSQMGDGKNTGELFF. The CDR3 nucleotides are TGCGCCAGCAGCCAGATGGGGGACGGTAAGAACACCGGGGAGCTGTTTTTT.

Here the CDR3 DNA reads TGTGCCAGCAGTCGAGGGGAGAGTAACTATGGCTACACCTTC. Translated: CASSRGESNYGYTF. The chain combines TRBV2 with TRBJ1-2; D might be TRBD1 (5 bases). Trimming cost V 5 bases and J 1 base, with 11 bases left between them. Germline CDR1 reads SNHLY; CDR2 reads FYNNEI. The CDR3 is 14 amino acids. The entire variable domain, with the rest obtained from reference TRBV2 and TRBJ1-2, is as follows: EPEVTQTPSHQVTQMGQEVILRCVPISNHLYFYWYRQILGQKVEFLVSFYNNEISEKSEIFDDQFSVERPDGSNFTLKIRSTKLEDSAMYFCASSRGESNYGYTFGSGTRLTVV.

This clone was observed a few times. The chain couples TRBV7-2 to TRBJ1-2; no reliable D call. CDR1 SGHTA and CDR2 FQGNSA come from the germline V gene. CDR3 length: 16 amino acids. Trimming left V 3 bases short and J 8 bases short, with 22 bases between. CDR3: CASSFPPLKGRSGYTF. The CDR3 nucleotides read TGTGCCAGCAGCTTTCCCCCCCTCAAGGGCCGATCGGGCTACACCTTC.

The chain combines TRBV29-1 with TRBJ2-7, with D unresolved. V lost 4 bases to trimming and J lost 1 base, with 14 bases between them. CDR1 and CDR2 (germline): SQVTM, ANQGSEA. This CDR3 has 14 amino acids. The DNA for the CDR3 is TGCAGCGTTGCTTTGGGGTTTCCATCCTACGAGCAGTACTTC. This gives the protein CSVALGFPSYEQYF.

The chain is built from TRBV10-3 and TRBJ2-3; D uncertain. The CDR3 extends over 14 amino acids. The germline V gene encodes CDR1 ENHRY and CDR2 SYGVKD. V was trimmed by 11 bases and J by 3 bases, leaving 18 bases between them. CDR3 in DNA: TGTGCCGTCAAATCATACCCGCGTACAGATACGCAGTATTTT. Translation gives CAVKSYPRTDTQYF.

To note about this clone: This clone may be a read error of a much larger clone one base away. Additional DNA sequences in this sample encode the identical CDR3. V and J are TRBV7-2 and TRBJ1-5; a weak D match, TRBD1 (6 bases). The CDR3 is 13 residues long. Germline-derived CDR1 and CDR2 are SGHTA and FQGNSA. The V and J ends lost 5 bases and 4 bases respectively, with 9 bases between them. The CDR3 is CASSVRGNQPQHF. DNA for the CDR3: TGTGCCAGCAGCGTCAGGGGAAATCAGCCCCAGCATTTT.

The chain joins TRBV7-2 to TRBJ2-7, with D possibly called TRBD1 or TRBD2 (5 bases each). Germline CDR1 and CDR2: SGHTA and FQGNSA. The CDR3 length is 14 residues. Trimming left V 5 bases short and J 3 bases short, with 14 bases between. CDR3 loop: CASSRGGAVYEQYF. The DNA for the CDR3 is TGTGCCAGCAGCCGGGGTGGGGCAGTCTACGAGCAGTACTTC. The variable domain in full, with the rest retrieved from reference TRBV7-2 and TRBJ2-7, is GAGVSQSPSNKVTEKGKDVELRCDPISGHTALYWYRQSLGQGLEFLIYFQGNSAPDKSGLPSDRFSAERTGGSVSTLTIQRTQQEDSAVYLCASSRGGAVYEQYFGPGTRLTVT.

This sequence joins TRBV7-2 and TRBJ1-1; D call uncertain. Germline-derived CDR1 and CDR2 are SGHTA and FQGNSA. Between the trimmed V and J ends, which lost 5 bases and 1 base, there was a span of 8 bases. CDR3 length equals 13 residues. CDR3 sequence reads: CASSQSGNTEAFF. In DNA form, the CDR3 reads TGTGCCAGCAGCCAAAGCGGGAACACTGAAGCTTTCTTT.

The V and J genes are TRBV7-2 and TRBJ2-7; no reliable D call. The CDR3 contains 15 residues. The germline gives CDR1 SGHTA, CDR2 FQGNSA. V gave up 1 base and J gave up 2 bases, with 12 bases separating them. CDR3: CASSLGPPPTYEQYF. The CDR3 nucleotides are TGTGCCAGCAGCTTAGGACCACCACCTACCTACGAGCAGTACTTC.

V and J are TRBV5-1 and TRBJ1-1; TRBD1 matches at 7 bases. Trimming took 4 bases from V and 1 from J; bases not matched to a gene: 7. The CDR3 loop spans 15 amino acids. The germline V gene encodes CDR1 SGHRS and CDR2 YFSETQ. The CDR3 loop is CASSRTNRGNTEAFF. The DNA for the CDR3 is TGCGCCAGCAGCAGGACCAACAGGGGGAACACTGAAGCTTTCTTT. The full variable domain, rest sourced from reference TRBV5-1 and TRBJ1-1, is KAGVTQTPRYLIKTRGQQVTLSCSPISGHRSVSWYQQTPGQGLQFLFEYFSETQRNKGNFPGRFSGRQFSNSRSEMNVSTLELGDSALYLCASSRTNRGNTEAFFGQGTRLTVV.

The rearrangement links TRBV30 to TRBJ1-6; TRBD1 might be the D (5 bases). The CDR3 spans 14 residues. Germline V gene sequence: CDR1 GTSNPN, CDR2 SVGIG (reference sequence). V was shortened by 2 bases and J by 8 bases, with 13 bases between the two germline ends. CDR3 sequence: CAWSPLRGDSPLHF. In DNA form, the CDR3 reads TGTGCCTGGAGTCCCCTGCGAGGGGATTCACCCCTCCACTTT.

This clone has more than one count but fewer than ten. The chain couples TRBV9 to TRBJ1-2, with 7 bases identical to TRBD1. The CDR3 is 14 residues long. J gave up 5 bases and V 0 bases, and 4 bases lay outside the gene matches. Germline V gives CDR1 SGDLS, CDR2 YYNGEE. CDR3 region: CASSVADRDYGYTF. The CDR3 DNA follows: TGTGCCAGCAGCGTAGCCGACAGGGATTATGGCTACACCTTC.

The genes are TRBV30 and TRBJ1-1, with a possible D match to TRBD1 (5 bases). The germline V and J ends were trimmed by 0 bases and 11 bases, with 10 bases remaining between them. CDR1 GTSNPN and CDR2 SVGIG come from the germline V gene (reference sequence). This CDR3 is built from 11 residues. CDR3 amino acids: CAWSVLEGAFF. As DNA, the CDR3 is TGTGCCTGGAGTGTACTCGAGGGGGCTTTCTTT.

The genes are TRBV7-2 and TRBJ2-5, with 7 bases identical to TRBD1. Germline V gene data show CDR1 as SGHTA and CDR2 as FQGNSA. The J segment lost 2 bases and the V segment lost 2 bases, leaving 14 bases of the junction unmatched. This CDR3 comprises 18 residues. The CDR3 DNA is TGTGCCAGCAGCTTACCGATCGTCCGGACAGGTTCTCAAGAGACCCAGTACTTC. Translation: CASSLPIVRTGSQETQYF.

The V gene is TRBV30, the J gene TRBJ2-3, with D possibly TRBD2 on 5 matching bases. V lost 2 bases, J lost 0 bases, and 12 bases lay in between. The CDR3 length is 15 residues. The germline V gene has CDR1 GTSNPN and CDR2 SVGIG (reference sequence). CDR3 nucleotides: TGTGCCTGGAGTTCTGTAGCGACTAGCACAGATACGCAGTATTTT. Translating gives CAWSSVATSTDTQYF. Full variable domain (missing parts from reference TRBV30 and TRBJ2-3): SQTIHQWPATLVQPVGSPLSLECTVEGTSNPNLYWYRQAAGRGLQLLFYSVGIGQISSEVPQNLSASRPQDRQFILSSKKLLLSDSGFYLCAWSSVATSTDTQYFGPGTRLTVL.

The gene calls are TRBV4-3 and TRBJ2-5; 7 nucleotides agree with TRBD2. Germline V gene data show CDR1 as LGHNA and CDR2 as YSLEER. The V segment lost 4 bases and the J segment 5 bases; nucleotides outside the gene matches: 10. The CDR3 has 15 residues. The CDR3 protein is CASSPVGGVRETQYF. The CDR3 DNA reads TGCGCCAGCAGCCCGGTGGGGGGGGTCAGGGAGACCCAGTACTTC.

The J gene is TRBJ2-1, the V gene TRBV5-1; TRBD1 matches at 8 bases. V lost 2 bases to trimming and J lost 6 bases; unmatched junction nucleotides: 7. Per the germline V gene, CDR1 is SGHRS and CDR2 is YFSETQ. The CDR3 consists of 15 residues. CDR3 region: CASSFGDRGPNEQFF. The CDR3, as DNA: TGCGCCAGCAGCTTTGGAGACAGGGGTCCCAATGAGCAGTTCTTC.

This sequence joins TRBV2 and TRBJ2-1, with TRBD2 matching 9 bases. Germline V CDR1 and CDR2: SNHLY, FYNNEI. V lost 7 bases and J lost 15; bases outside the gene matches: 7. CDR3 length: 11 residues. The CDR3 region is CASNTAGGWFF. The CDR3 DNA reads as TGTGCCAGCAATACGGCGGGGGGGTGGTTCTTC.